The 17 T cell receptor beta chains below were found in one sample sequenced in a study of T-cell memory formation after mild COVID-19. TCRdb passed the 5' RACE reads through MiXCR, listing each CDR3 protein once. The table shows 350,000 to 450,000 distinct CDR3 sequences, with about an eighth occurring only once. Sequenced: PBMCs or a T cell subset sorted from them (not recorded which). Receptors were obtained from a man between 18 and 35 years old who had mild COVID-19 (a few samples of this study predate the infection). Cell type and time point are not known.

This chain joins TRBV6-4 and TRBJ1-5, with TRBD1 identical over 7 bases. The germline V gene encodes CDR1 MRHNA and CDR2 SNTAGT. The CDR3 has 15 residues. V dropped 4 bases and J dropped 6; count of bases not matched to a gene: 9. Here the CDR3 DNA reads TGTGCCAGCAGTGTCTCGGCGCAGGGGGGTCAGCCCCAGCATTTT. Translating it yields CASSVSAQGGQPQHF.

In its sample, this clonotype was seen many times. Here the CDR3 reads CASKGFSGYGELFF. For the CDR3, the DNA is TGTGCCAGCAAAGGTTTTTCGGGTTACGGGGAGCTGTTTTTT. The chain uses TRBV6-5 and TRBJ2-2; D gene unclear. Germline loops: CDR1 MNHEY, CDR2 SVGAGI. V lost 7 bases and J lost 7, with 16 bases in between. The CDR3 sequence is 14 residues long.

This clonotype came up a few times. The rearrangement uses TRBV5-1 and TRBJ1-1; D is perhaps TRBD1 (5 bases). The CDR3 sequence is 15 residues long. Germline V gene lookup returns CDR1 SGHRS and CDR2 YFSETQ. Trimming left V 4 bases short and J 2 bases short, with 15 bases between. CDR3 protein: CASSPRPGGNTEAFF. The CDR3 DNA follows: TGCGCCAGCAGCCCCCGGCCCGGGGGAAACACTGAAGCTTTCTTT.

This clonotype was detected only a few times. The J gene is TRBJ1-2, the V gene TRBV5-1; D unresolved. Between the trimmed V and J ends, which lost 0 bases and 7 bases, there was a span of 13 bases. This CDR3 is built from 14 residues. Germline V gene data show CDR1 as SGHRS and CDR2 as YFSETQ. The DNA for the CDR3 is TGCGCCAGCAGCTTGGCCTATGGGAATAGTGGCTACACCTTC. It yields the protein CASSLAYGNSGYTF.

The rearrangement links TRBV7-9 to TRBJ2-1; the D is unclear. Near its end, the DNA agrees better with TRBJ2-7, so the J call may be wrong. Germline lookup yields CDR1 SEHNR and CDR2 FQNEAQ (reference sequence). There are 13 residues in the CDR3. The CDR3 nucleotides read TGTGCCAGCAGATCTCGAACCGGGTACGAGCAGTACTTC. It translates to CASRSRTGYEQYF.

V is TRBV7-2 and J is TRBJ2-5; TRBD2 aligns across 13 bases. CDR1 and CDR2 from the germline V gene are SGHTA and FQGNSA. The CDR3 has 16 residues. With V trimmed by 5 bases and J by 5 bases, 8 bases remained unmatched. This CDR3 is CASSTRLAGGWETQYF. The CDR3 DNA reads TGTGCCAGCAGCACCAGACTAGCGGGGGGTTGGGAGACCCAGTACTTC. Filled out from reference TRBV7-2 and TRBJ2-5, the complete variable domain reads GAGVSQSPSNKVTEKGKDVELRCDPISGHTALYWYRQSLGQGLEFLIYFQGNSAPDKSGLPSDRFSAERTGGSVSTLTIQRTQQEDSAVYLCASSTRLAGGWETQYFGPGTRLLVL.

This sequence joins TRBV7-2 and TRBJ2-5; 9 nucleotides agree with TRBD2. V shed 5 bases, J shed 2 bases, and the junction held 6 bases outside the gene matches. The CDR3 contains 15 residues. From germline, CDR1 is SGHTA and CDR2 FQGNSA. CDR3 sequence reads: CASSNPAGGQETQYF. CDR3 sequence (DNA): TGTGCCAGCAGCAACCCTGCGGGGGGGCAAGAGACCCAGTACTTC. Full variable domain (outside the CDR3, taken from reference TRBV7-2 and TRBJ2-5): GAGVSQSPSNKVTEKGKDVELRCDPISGHTALYWYRQSLGQGLEFLIYFQGNSAPDKSGLPSDRFSAERTGGSVSTLTIQRTQQEDSAVYLCASSNPAGGQETQYFGPGTRLLVL.

This clonotype has at least ten counts. The chain recombines TRBV12-3 or TRBV12-4 with TRBJ2-2, with D perhaps matching TRBD1 (5 bases). V lost 5 bases and J 3 bases, leaving 16 bases between the germline ends. The CDR3 contains 16 residues. The CDR3 DNA reads as TGTGCCAGCAGTCCCCGGTTTGGGGCGGACACCGGGGAGCTGTTTTTT. This gives the protein CASSPRFGADTGELFF.

The chain carries TRBV6-1 and TRBJ2-3; D might be TRBD2 (7 bases). In germline, CDR1 is MNHNS, CDR2 SASEGT. Trimming took off 6 bases at V and 4 bases at J, with 20 bases between the two ends. This CDR3 region has 16 residues. CDR3 residues: CASSRRNGGRPDTQYF. Written as DNA, the CDR3 is TGTGCCAGCAGCCGAAGAAACGGGGGGCGCCCAGATACGCAGTATTTT.

This clonotype was detected a few times. The J gene is TRBJ1-3, the V gene TRBV6-1; D is unclear. The V end was cut by 2 bases, the J end by 3 bases, with 5 bases between. CDR1 is MNHNS, CDR2 SASEGT, per germline. The CDR3 spans 13 residues. This CDR3 reads CASSEISGNTIYF. The CDR3 DNA follows: TGTGCCAGCAGTGAAATCAGTGGAAACACCATATATTTT.

This clonotype was observed many times. The chain's CDR3 is CASSRTSGGDEQFF. In DNA form, the CDR3 reads TGTGCCAGCAGCCGGACTAGCGGGGGGGATGAGCAGTTCTTC. V is TRBV3-1 and J is TRBJ2-1; 15 bases line up with TRBD2. This CDR3 has 14 amino acids. Germline assignment: CDR1 LGHDT and CDR2 YNNKEL (reference sequence). Losses at the gene ends were 4 bases for V and 8 bases for J; bases not matched to a gene: 0.

The rearrangement uses TRBV6-6 and TRBJ1-5, with 8 bases lining up with TRBD1. V trimming: 9 bases; J trimming: 5 bases; junction bases outside the gene matches: 6. Germline CDR1 and CDR2: MNHNY and SVGAGI (reference sequence). This CDR3 has 13 amino acids. The CDR3 spells CASTGGLDQPQHF. In DNA form, the CDR3 reads TGTGCCAGTACAGGGGGTCTAGATCAGCCCCAGCATTTT.

The CDR3 is CASSSTGAPSYEQYF. CDR3 nucleotides: TGTGCCAGCAGCTCTACGGGGGCCCCCTCCTACGAGCAGTACTTC. The chain couples TRBV7-2 to TRBJ2-7; D is tentatively TRBD1 or TRBD2 (6 bases each). Trimming pared 4 bases from V and 0 bases from J, leaving 13 bases between. This CDR3 region has 15 residues. CDR1 is SGHTA and CDR2 is FQGNSA in the germline V gene. Supplemented by reference TRBV7-2 and TRBJ2-7, the full variable domain reads GAGVSQSPSNKVTEKGKDVELRCDPISGHTALYWYRQSLGQGLEFLIYFQGNSAPDKSGLPSDRFSAERTGGSVSTLTIQRTQQEDSAVYLCASSSTGAPSYEQYFGPGTRLTVT.

This clonotype turned up a few times. DNA of the CDR3: TGTGCCAGCAGTATAGACAGGGGGCTAAATGAAAAACTGTTTTTT. Protein sequence: CASSIDRGLNEKLFF. The V gene is TRBV25-1, the J gene TRBJ1-4, with 10 bases that match TRBD1. Unmatched junction bases numbered 5, after V lost 5 bases and J lost 5 bases. The CDR3 spans 15 residues. Germline CDR1 is MGHDK and CDR2 is SYGVNS.

In this sample, this clonotype turned up a few times. This rearrangement joins TRBV7-2 to TRBJ2-2; D is unclear. This CDR3 comprises 14 residues. Trimming stripped 6 bases from V and 8 bases from J, with 16 bases between. Germline CDR1 reads SGHTA; CDR2 reads FQGNSA. The CDR3 DNA reads TGTGCCAGCAGATATATTGGGGTATCAGGGGAGCTGTTTTTT. This gives the protein CASRYIGVSGELFF.

The chain joins TRBV20-1 to TRBJ1-4; 10 bases match TRBD1. J lost 0 bases, V lost 5 bases, and 9 bases had no gene match. Germline CDR1 and CDR2: DFQATT and SNEGSKA (reference sequence). This CDR3 contains 17 residues. The CDR3 DNA is TGCAGTGCTGTCAACCGGGACAGGGGTACAACTAATGAAAAACTGTTTTTT. Translating it yields CSAVNRDRGTTNEKLFF.

This clonotype has just a few counts. This chain uses TRBV29-1 with TRBJ2-2, with D unclear. This CDR3 spans 12 amino acids. CDR1 and CDR2 (germline): SQVTM, ANQGSEA. Trimming took 4 bases from V and 4 from J, leaving 7 bases between them. The CDR3 DNA reads TGCAGCGTTGTATATACCACCGGGGAGCTGTTTTTT. It encodes CSVVYTTGELFF.